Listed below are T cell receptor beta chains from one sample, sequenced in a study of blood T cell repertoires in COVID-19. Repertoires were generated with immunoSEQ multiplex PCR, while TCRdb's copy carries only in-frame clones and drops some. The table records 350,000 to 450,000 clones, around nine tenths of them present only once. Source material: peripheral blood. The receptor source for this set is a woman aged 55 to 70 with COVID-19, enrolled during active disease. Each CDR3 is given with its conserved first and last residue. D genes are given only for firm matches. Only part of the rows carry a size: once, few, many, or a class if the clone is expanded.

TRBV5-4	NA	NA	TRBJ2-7	CASSPTLVASYEQYF	TGTGCCAGCAGCCCAACCCTAGTGGCCTCCTACGAGCAGTACTTC
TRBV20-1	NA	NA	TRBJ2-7	CSAIRGNEQYF	TGCAGTGCTATCAGGGGAAACGAGCAGTACTTC
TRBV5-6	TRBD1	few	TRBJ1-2	CASSPGDRPNYGYTF	TGTGCCAGCAGCCCGGGGGACAGGCCTAACTATGGCTACACCTTC
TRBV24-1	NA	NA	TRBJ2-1	CATSDPNSFAMNEQFF	TGTGCCACCAGTGATCCAAACTCTTTTGCGATGAATGAGCAGTTCTTC
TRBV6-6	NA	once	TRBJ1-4	CASSWGDGSNEKLFF	TGTGCCAGCAGTTGGGGGGACGGATCTAATGAAAAACTGTTTTTT
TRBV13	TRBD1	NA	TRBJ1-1	CASSLGDRGENTEAFF	TGTGCCAGCAGCTTAGGAGACAGGGGCGAGAACACTGAAGCTTTCTTT
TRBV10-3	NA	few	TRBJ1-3	CAISASDYSGNTIYF	TGTGCCATCAGTGCTTCTGACTACTCTGGAAACACCATATATTTT
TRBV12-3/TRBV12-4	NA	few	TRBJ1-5	CASSWTDNQPQHF	TGTGCCAGCAGTTGGACAGATAATCAGCCCCAGCATTTT
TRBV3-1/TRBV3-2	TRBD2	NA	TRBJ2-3	CASSQPLAGFTDTQYF	TGTGCCAGCAGCCAACCCTTAGCGGGGTTTACAGATACGCAGTATTTT
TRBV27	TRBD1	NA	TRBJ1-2	CASRVDRGRGGYTF	TGTGCCAGCAGGGTCGACAGGGGGCGGGGGGGCTACACCTTC
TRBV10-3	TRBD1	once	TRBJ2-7	CAISSWDREGEQYF	TGTGCCATCAGTAGTTGGGACAGGGAGGGGGAGCAGTACTTC
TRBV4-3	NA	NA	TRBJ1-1	CASSQDFRGTEAFF	TGCGCCAGCAGCCAAGATTTTAGGGGCACTGAAGCTTTCTTT
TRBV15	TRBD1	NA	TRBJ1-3	CATSSSGTGQWTIYF	TGTGCCACCAGCAGCTCCGGGACAGGACAATGGACCATATATTTT
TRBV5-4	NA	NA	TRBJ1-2	CASSPDTYGYTF	TGTGCCAGCAGCCCCGACACCTATGGCTACACCTTC
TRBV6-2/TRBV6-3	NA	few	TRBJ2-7	CASSYLGTSPYEQYF	TGTGCCAGCAGTTACCTCGGGACATCACCTTACGAGCAGTACTTC
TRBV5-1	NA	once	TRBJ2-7	CASSLMNRYYEQYF	TGCGCCAGCAGCTTGATGAACAGATACTACGAGCAGTACTTC
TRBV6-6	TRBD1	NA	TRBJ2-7	CASSSQGQLSSYEQYF	TGTGCCAGCAGTTCCCAGGGACAGCTGAGCTCCTACGAGCAGTACTTC
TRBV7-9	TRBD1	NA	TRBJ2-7	CASSPGQGAAYEQYF	TGTGCCAGCAGCCCCGGACAGGGGGCCGCCTACGAGCAGTACTTC
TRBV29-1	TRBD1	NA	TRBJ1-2	CSVSRDRGYGYTF	TGCAGCGTGAGCCGGGACAGGGGATATGGCTACACCTTC
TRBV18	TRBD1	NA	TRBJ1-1	CASSPPGQGNTEAFF	TGTGCCAGCTCACCCCCGGGACAGGGTAACACTGAAGCTTTCTTT
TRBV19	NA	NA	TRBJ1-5	CASRGQGINQPQHF	TGTGCCAGTAGAGGGCAGGGTATTAATCAGCCCCAGCATTTT
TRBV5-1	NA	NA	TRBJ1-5	CASSLGQAQPQHF	TGCGCCAGCAGCTTGGGACAGGCTCAGCCCCAGCATTTT
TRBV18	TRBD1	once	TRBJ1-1	CASSPGTTGEAFF	TGTGCCAGCTCACCGGGAACGACAGGGGAGGCTTTCTTT
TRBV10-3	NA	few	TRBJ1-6	CAISGEGNSPLHF	TGTGCCATCAGTGGTGAGGGAAATTCACCCCTCCACTTT
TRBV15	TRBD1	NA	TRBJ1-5	CATSSEGQASNQPQHF	TGTGCCACCAGCAGCGAGGGACAGGCTAGCAATCAGCCCCAGCATTTT
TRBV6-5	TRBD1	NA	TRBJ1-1	CASGYTGGTEAFF	TGTGCCAGCGGGTATACAGGGGGCACTGAAGCTTTCTTT
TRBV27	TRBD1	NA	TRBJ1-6	CASSLESRTITGVDSPLHF	TGTGCCAGCAGTTTAGAATCCAGGACCATCACAGGGGTAGATTCACCCCTCCACTTT
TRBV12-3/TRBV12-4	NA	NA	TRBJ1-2	CASSPGRGYGYTF	TGTGCCAGCAGCCCCGGAAGGGGCTATGGCTACACCTTC
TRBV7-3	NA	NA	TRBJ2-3	CASSLAGAMIPDTQYF	TGTGCCAGCAGCTTAGCGGGGGCGATGATTCCAGATACGCAGTATTTT
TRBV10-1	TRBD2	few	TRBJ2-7	CASSGTSGGTYEQYF	TGCGCCAGCAGTGGGACTAGCGGGGGAACCTACGAGCAGTACTTC
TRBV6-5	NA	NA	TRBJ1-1	CASSYSKTQGNTEAFF	TGTGCCAGCAGTTACTCTAAAACACAGGGGAACACTGAAGCTTTCTTT
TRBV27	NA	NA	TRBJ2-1	CASSPRTAYNEQFF	TGTGCCAGCAGTCCTAGGACTGCTTACAATGAGCAGTTCTTC
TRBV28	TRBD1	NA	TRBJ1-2	CASSFQGANGYTF	TGTGCCAGCAGTTTTCAGGGGGCTAACGGCTACACCTTC
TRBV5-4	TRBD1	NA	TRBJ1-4	CASSYTTGGARGKLFF	TGTGCCAGCAGCTACACGACAGGGGGCGCGAGAGGGAAACTGTTTTTT
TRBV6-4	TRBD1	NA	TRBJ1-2	CASSFHRDRVLYGYTF	TGTGCCAGCAGCTTTCACCGGGACAGGGTCCTTTATGGCTACACCTTC
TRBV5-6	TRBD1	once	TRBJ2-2	CASNLTGEKTGELFF	TGTGCCAGCAACCTGACAGGGGAGAAGACCGGGGAGCTGTTTTTT